This entry concerns a single T cell receptor (beta chain). The data derive from a study of control samples from healthy donors and cancer patients. This CDR3 has 15 residues. Germline trimming cut 3 bases from V and 4 bases from J; bases unmatched to any gene: 3. Germline V CDR1 and CDR2: ENHRY, SYGVKD. Generated by immunoSEQ multiplex PCR, the TCRdb table keeps only in-frame clones and is missing some. The sample carries about 110,000 clones, 88% recorded once. The receptor comes from a woman aged 55-69 years with lung cancer. Sequenced sample: PBMCs. The V call is TRBV10-3, the J call TRBJ2-2; TRBD2 matches at 9 bases. The CDR3 reads CAISERGRATGELFF. CDR3 nucleotides: TGTGCCATCAGTGAACGCGGGAGGGCCACCGGGGAGCTGTTTTTT.